A single sample is the source of the 17 T cell receptor beta chains below, sequenced in a study of blood T cells in healthy people across ages. A second PCR, run for roughly 7 to 12 cycles, used a sample-barcoded 5' primer plus a J-beta primer mix. TCRdb used MiXCR to reprocess the 5' RACE reads, holding one entry per CDR3 protein. The table lists around 1,000,000 distinct CDR3 sequences, under 30% of them singletons. The same specimen was also included in a second study, on T cells of mothers and their children.

The material sequenced was blood. The receptors stem from a girl aged 2-10 years in good health.

This clonotype was seen only a few times. One junction end does not reproduce the germline sequence, and a read error may be involved. V and J are TRBV29-1 and TRBJ2-7; TRBD2 matches 7 bases. Germline V lookup: CDR1 SQVTM, CDR2 ANQGSEA. The CDR3 runs 14 residues. CDR3 nucleotide sequence: TGCGGCGTTGTTCCGGACGGACTAGCCTACGAGCAGTACTTC. The encoded protein is CGVVPDGLAYEQYF.

This clonotype was picked up one time. This chain connects TRBV3-1 to TRBJ2-5, with D unclear. The CDR3 has 16 amino acids. Per germline, CDR1 LGHDT and CDR2 YNNKEL (reference sequence). V was shortened by 1 base and J by 1 base, with 13 bases between the two germline ends. CDR3 region: CASSQAVVASQETQYF. DNA for the CDR3: TGTGCCAGCAGCCAAGCTGTGGTTGCGAGCCAAGAGACCCAGTACTTC.

This chain joins TRBV7-3 and TRBJ2-5; D call uncertain. The J call is doubtful: the DNA matches TRBJ2-7 better. The germline gives CDR1 SGHTA, CDR2 FQGTGA. This CDR3 is built from 14 residues. The CDR3 protein is CASSLNGVGNEQYF. The CDR3 coding sequence is TGTGCCAGCAGCTTAAATGGTGTGGGGAACGAGCAGTACTTC.

This chain connects TRBV9 to TRBJ1-2; possibly TRBD1 for D (6 bases). CDR1 SGDLS and CDR2 YYNGEE come from the germline V gene. Trimming pared 3 bases from V and 3 bases from J, leaving 18 bases between. CDR3 size: 16 residues. As DNA, the CDR3 is TGTGCCAGCAGCGCCACTCCGGGGGGCGAGTACTATGGCTACACCTTC. Amino acid sequence: CASSATPGGEYYGYTF. Combining the CDR3 with reference TRBV9 and TRBJ1-2 gives the whole variable domain DSGVTQTPKHLITATGQRVTLRCSPRSGDLSVYWYQQSLDQGLQFLIQYYNGEERAKGNILERFSAQQFPDLHSELNLSSLELGDSALYFCASSATPGGEYYGYTFGSGTRLTVV.

This clonotype was recorded a few times. V is TRBV6-1 and J is TRBJ2-3; TRBD2 matches at 7 bases. With V trimmed by 2 bases and J by 3 bases, 8 bases remained unmatched. Germline assignment: CDR1 MNHNS and CDR2 SASEGT. The CDR3 runs to 16 residues. CDR3 amino acids: CASSEWVAGSTDTQYF. In DNA, the CDR3 is TGTGCCAGCAGTGAATGGGTAGCGGGTAGTACAGATACGCAGTATTTT.

With regard to this clonotype: The germline gene is not matched at one end of the junction; a read error may be the cause. The rearrangement uses TRBV7-7 and TRBJ2-5; 11 bases align to TRBD2. Germline-derived CDR1 and CDR2 are SSHAT and FNYEAQ (reference sequence). The CDR3 is 17 amino acids. CDR3 in DNA: TGTGCTAGCAGTTCTTATAGCGGGAGGGCCGAGGTAGAGACCCAGTACTTC. Translated, it gives CASSSYSGRAEVETQYF. The whole variable domain, filled in from reference TRBV7-7 and TRBJ2-5, reads GAGVSQSPRYKVTKRGQDVTLRCDPISSHATLYWYQQALGQGPEFLTYFNYEAQPDKSGLPSDRFSAERPEGSISTLTIQRTEQRDSAMYRCASSSYSGRAEVETQYFGPGTRLLVL.

A remark on this clonotype: A junction end diverges from the germline sequence, so it may reflect a read error. J is TRBJ2-5 and V is TRBV7-8; D unresolved. The J call could be wrong; TRBJ2-1 is a better fit for the DNA end. Germline CDR1 and CDR2: SGHVS and FQNEAQ. This CDR3 comprises 15 residues. CDR3 region: CASSLGGSSCNEQFF. In DNA, the CDR3 is TGTGCCAGCAGCTTAGGGGGAAGCTCCTGCAATGAGCAGTTCTTC.

This clonotype has just a few counts. The chain couples TRBV4-1 to TRBJ2-5; tentative D call: TRBD1 (6 bases). Trimming cost V 0 bases and J 4 bases, with 12 bases left between them. Per the germline V gene, CDR1 is MGHRA and CDR2 is YSYEKL. This CDR3 spans 15 amino acids. CDR3 coding DNA: TGCGCCAGCAGCCAAGATCAAAGGGGGACAGAGACCCAGTACTTC. Protein: CASSQDQRGTETQYF.

The rearrangement links TRBV19 to TRBJ2-4; 10 nucleotides agree with TRBD1. Germline V gene data show CDR1 as LNHDA and CDR2 as SQIVND (reference sequence). The CDR3 has 16 amino acids. Germline trimming cut 4 bases from V and 2 bases from J; bases unmatched to any gene: 5. CDR3 DNA sequence: TGTGCCAGTAGTACGGACAGGGGGGGTCCCAAAAACATTCAGTACTTC. It yields the protein CASSTDRGGPKNIQYF.

V gene TRBV7-9 combines with J gene TRBJ2-1, with 10 bases lining up with TRBD2. From germline, CDR1 is SEHNR and CDR2 FQNEAQ (reference sequence). The V segment lost 5 bases and the J segment 8 bases; nucleotides outside the gene matches: 6. The CDR3 spans 14 residues. This CDR3 is CASSTSGKNDEQFF. For the CDR3, the DNA is TGTGCCAGCAGCACTAGCGGGAAGAACGATGAGCAGTTCTTC.

This clonotype was seen more than once but under ten times. The V and J genes are TRBV5-1 and TRBJ1-1; D ambiguous. Germline V CDR1 and CDR2: SGHRS, YFSETQ. The CDR3 length is 12 residues. V lost 4 bases and J 6 bases, leaving 10 bases between the germline ends. CDR3 nucleotides: TGCGCCAGCAGCCCGGGCAACTCTGAAGCTTTCTTT. Its translation is CASSPGNSEAFF. The entire variable domain, with the rest obtained from reference TRBV5-1 and TRBJ1-1, is as follows: KAGVTQTPRYLIKTRGQQVTLSCSPISGHRSVSWYQQTPGQGLQFLFEYFSETQRNKGNFPGRFSGRQFSNSRSEMNVSTLELGDSALYLCASSPGNSEAFFGQGTRLTVV.

This CDR3 reads CASSLVDRGNEQFF. The DNA for the CDR3 is TGTGCCAGCAGTTTAGTGGACAGGGGAAATGAGCAGTTCTTC. The V call is TRBV27, the J call TRBJ2-1; TRBD1 matches 9 bases. CDR1 is MNHEY and CDR2 is SMNVEV in the germline V gene (reference sequence). This CDR3 is 14 amino acids long. The J segment lost 7 bases and the V segment lost 2 bases, leaving 3 bases of the junction unmatched.

The chain combines TRBV12-3 or TRBV12-4 with TRBJ2-7, with D possibly being TRBD1 or TRBD2 (5 bases each). CDR3 size: 18 residues. Between the trimmed V and J ends, which lost 4 bases and 2 bases, there was a span of 24 bases. CDR3 sequence reads: CASSSSNPHIGTAYEQYF. CDR3 DNA sequence: TGTGCCAGCAGTTCATCCAATCCACATATCGGGACCGCCTACGAGCAGTACTTC.

The genes are TRBV4-1 and TRBJ1-4, with 12 bases matching TRBD1. Trimming took 3 bases from V and 6 from J; bases not matched to a gene: 11. CDR1 is MGHRA, CDR2 YSYEKL, per germline. This CDR3 comprises 18 residues. CDR3 bases: TGCGCCAGCAGCCAGAGCCGGGACAGGGGGCGAGCTTATGAAAAACTGTTTTTT. Translation: CASSQSRDRGRAYEKLFF.

The chain has TRBV4-1 and TRBJ2-1; no definite D call. The germline V gene has CDR1 MGHRA and CDR2 YSYEKL. The CDR3 is 13 residues long. Trimming stripped 0 bases from V and 9 bases from J, with 9 bases between. The CDR3 DNA is TGCGCCAGCAGCCAAGAAGATTTAGGTGAGCAGTTCTTC. Protein: CASSQEDLGEQFF.

This chain uses TRBV7-8 with TRBJ1-4; possibly TRBD1 for D (6 bases). Germline lookup yields CDR1 SGHVS and CDR2 FQNEAQ. Trimming took off 2 bases at V and 4 bases at J, with 11 bases between the two ends. The CDR3 extends over 15 amino acids. The CDR3 DNA sequence: TGTGCCAGCAGCTTACGGGGGCAGTTTAATGAAAAACTGTTTTTT. It translates to CASSLRGQFNEKLFF.

V and J are TRBV20-1 and TRBJ2-5, with D tentatively TRBD1 (6 bases). With the DNA end fitting TRBJ2-1 better, the J assignment may be wrong. Germline loops: CDR1 DFQATT, CDR2 SNEGSKA (reference sequence). This CDR3 is 15 amino acids long. As DNA, the CDR3 is TGCAGTGCTAGAGATATCGGACAGATATACAATGAGCAGTTCTTC. This codes for CSARDIGQIYNEQFF.